The 3 T cell receptor beta chains listed next were all sequenced from one sample in a study of regulatory T cells in long-lasting Graves disease. According to the study, TCR beta libraries were built with iRepertoire HTBI primers and CDR3-region Arm-PCR. Using its own MiXCR run on the multiplex PCR reads, TCRdb lists one record per CDR3 protein. This table has about 240,000 distinct CDR3 sequences, roughly 21% appearing once. Described time point: newly diagnosed GD, antithyroid drugs for less than 3 months. The TCR library was prepared using RNA isolated from PBMCs. The sequenced sample was peripheral blood mononuclear cells (PBMCs), obtained at new diagnosis, from a patient treated with antithyroid drugs. Receptors were obtained from a female donor with Graves disease.

The chain has TRBV11-3 and TRBJ2-5; no firm D call. V was clipped by 3 bases and J by 0 bases, with 8 bases between them. Germline CDR1 reads SGHNT; CDR2 reads YENEEA. The CDR3 is 14 amino acids. The CDR3 DNA sequence: TGTGCCAGCAGCTTTTTTGGCAACCAAGAGACCCAGTACTTC. Translated, it gives CASSFFGNQETQYF.

This clonotype has a count of ten or more. This rearrangement joins TRBV7-2 to TRBJ2-7; 8 bases match TRBD1. V shed 4 bases and J 3 bases; nucleotides not matched to a gene: 8. The CDR3 is made up of 15 amino acids. CDR1 and CDR2 from the germline V gene are SGHTA and FQGNSA. CDR3 nucleotide sequence: TGTGCCAGCAGCTCACCGGGACAGGTGAACTACGAGCAGTACTTC. It specifies CASSSPGQVNYEQYF.

Points on this clonotype: The junction differs from germline at one of its ends, possibly a read error. The chain has TRBV7-2 and TRBJ2-7; TRBD1 matches 10 bases. Looked up from germline, CDR1 is SGHTA and CDR2 is FQGNSA. The CDR3 has 19 amino acids. The CDR3 region is CASSQEGGLPGQGTYGQYF. Written as DNA, the CDR3 is TGTGCCAGCAGCCAAGAAGGGGGCCTCCCGGGACAGGGGACCTACGGGCAGTACTTC.